The 17 T cell receptor beta chains given below trace back to one sample, sequenced in a study of T cell repertoires in cytomegalovirus infection. In TCRdb, the reads were re-called with MiXCR into one record per CDR3 protein. The repertoire holds nearly 550,000 distinct CDR3 sequences, with about 15% as singletons. Input material: CD8+ T cells from PBMCs. These receptors came from a human donor in good health (CMV status not recorded). Some clones in this sample may be carry-over from other donors' samples.

This clonotype has a handful of counts. The rearrangement joins TRBV11-1 to TRBJ2-5; D not resolved. The CDR3 contains 14 residues. Germline V gives CDR1 SGHAT, CDR2 FQDESV (reference sequence). Trimming shortened V by 1 base and J by 5 bases, and 11 bases separated the two germline ends. The CDR3 sequence: CASSLVGMVETQYF. The CDR3 DNA reads as TGTGCCAGCAGCTTAGTAGGGATGGTGGAGACCCAGTACTTC.

About this clonotype: One junction end disagrees with the germline gene, perhaps due to a read error. The gene calls are TRBV6-6 and TRBJ2-7; TRBD1 aligns across 7 bases. Germline assignment: CDR1 MNHNY and CDR2 SVGAGI (reference sequence). The CDR3 length is 14 residues. CDR3 DNA: TGTGCCAGCGTAAGGACAGGAGATTCCTACGTGCAGTACTTC. This encodes CASVRTGDSYVQYF.

This clonotype has a count of ten or more. CDR3 coding DNA: TGTGCCAGCAGCTTTAGTGGGACAGGGGGCACTGAAGCTTTCTTT. Protein: CASSFSGTGGTEAFF. The chain recombines TRBV7-9 with TRBJ1-1, with TRBD1 matching 11 bases. The CDR3 sequence is 15 residues long. Germline loops: CDR1 SEHNR, CDR2 FQNEAQ (reference sequence). Trimming at V came to 3 bases and at J to 4 bases, leaving 4 bases not matched to a gene.

This clonotype came up many times. This sequence joins TRBV27 and TRBJ1-5, with a weak D call TRBD1 (6 bases). V was clipped by 6 bases and J by 7 bases, with 22 bases between them. CDR1 and CDR2 (germline): MNHEY, SMNVEV (reference sequence). CDR3 length equals 16 residues. CDR3: CASRDSGGAGNQPQHF. The CDR3 nucleotides read TGTGCCAGCAGAGATTCGGGGGGCGCGGGTAACCAGCCCCAGCATTTT.

This chain links TRBV20-1 with TRBJ2-5, with 11 bases identical to TRBD2. Germline trimming cut 5 bases from V and 0 bases from J; bases unmatched to any gene: 5. Germline V lookup: CDR1 DFQATT, CDR2 SNEGSKA (reference sequence). The CDR3 consists of 15 residues. The CDR3: CSAFPTSGDQETQYF. CDR3 nucleotides: TGCAGTGCTTTCCCGACTAGCGGGGACCAAGAGACCCAGTACTTC.

This clonotype was recorded many times. This chain joins TRBV7-8 and TRBJ1-5, with TRBD1 matching 8 bases. This CDR3 has 15 amino acids. Germline-derived CDR1 and CDR2 are SGHVS and FQNEAQ. Trimming removed 1 base from V and 4 bases from J; junction bases left unmatched: 3. The CDR3 nucleotides read TGTGCCAGCAGCTTAGAGACAGGGGAGAATCAGCCCCAGCATTTT. Its protein product is CASSLETGENQPQHF.

This clonotype was observed many times. CDR3 sequence reads: CASSLWDTPEGYNSPLHF. CDR3 sequence (DNA): TGTGCCAGCAGCTTATGGGACACCCCTGAGGGTTATAATTCACCCCTCCACTTT. The chain combines TRBV11-2 with TRBJ1-6, with TRBD1 as a possible D gene (6 bases). CDR3 length: 18 residues. V was shortened by 2 bases and J by 4 bases, with 18 bases between the two germline ends. Germline V lookup: CDR1 SGHAT, CDR2 FQNNGV.

The DNA of the CDR3 is TGTGCCAGCAGCTCCGGGACAGGGGGCTTCAGGCCCTACAATGAGCAGTTCTTC. Protein: CASSSGTGGFRPYNEQFF. The V call is TRBV5-5, the J call TRBJ2-1, with TRBD1 matching 12 bases. CDR3 length equals 18 residues. Germline trimming cut 3 bases from V and 2 bases from J; bases unmatched to any gene: 9. In germline, CDR1 is SGHKS, CDR2 YYEKEE (reference sequence).

This clonotype showed up many times. The V call is TRBV7-2, the J call TRBJ2-1; 7 bases line up with TRBD2. CDR3 length: 16 residues. Losses at the gene ends were 2 bases for V and 5 bases for J; bases not matched to a gene: 9. Germline lookup yields CDR1 SGHTA and CDR2 FQGNSA. Here the CDR3 reads CASSLPSRGVDNEQFF. CDR3 bases: TGTGCCAGCAGCTTACCCAGCCGGGGGGTAGACAATGAGCAGTTCTTC.

The chain links TRBV2 to TRBJ2-5; unclear D gene. In germline, CDR1 is SNHLY, CDR2 FYNNEI. With 3 bases removed from V and 1 base from J, the gap between germline ends came to 12 bases. The CDR3 covers 15 residues. CDR3 in amino acids: CASSERPATQETQYF. The CDR3 DNA reads TGTGCCAGCAGTGAGCGCCCAGCCACCCAAGAGACCCAGTACTTC.

The rearrangement joins TRBV13 to TRBJ2-7; 8 nucleotides agree with TRBD2. The CDR3 runs to 16 residues. Germline V CDR1 and CDR2: PRHDT, FYEKMQ (reference sequence). J gave up 0 bases and V 1 base, and 5 bases lay outside the gene matches. The CDR3 nucleotides read TGTGCCAGCAGCTTAGTCCGCGGGGGGACCTCCTACGAGCAGTACTTC. It encodes CASSLVRGGTSYEQYF.

Worth noting for this clonotype: The conserved phenylalanine or tryptophan is not found at the CDR3 terminus, so this likely reflects a read error. The chain uses TRBV29-1 and TRBJ2-7; TRBD1 aligns across 7 bases. In germline, CDR1 is SQVTM, CDR2 ANQGSEA. This CDR3 comprises 13 residues. V shed 5 bases, J shed 3 bases, and the junction held 7 bases outside the gene matches. CDR3 protein: CSVLKGASYEQYL. The CDR3 DNA reads as TGCAGCGTTTTAAAGGGGGCGAGCTACGAGCAGTACTTA.

This rearrangement joins TRBV28 to TRBJ1-1; D is possibly TRBD1 (5 bases). The V and J ends lost 5 bases and 4 bases respectively, with 14 bases between them. CDR1 is MDHEN and CDR2 is SYDVKM in the germline V gene. This CDR3 contains 14 residues. CDR3 loop: CASSLMGEGTEAFF. As DNA, the CDR3 is TGTGCCAGCAGTCTAATGGGGGAGGGCACTGAAGCTTTCTTT.

Many counts were recorded for this clonotype. The chain has TRBV7-9 and TRBJ2-2; no clear D gene. The CDR3 extends over 15 amino acids. Trimming pared 7 bases from V and 2 bases from J, leaving 14 bases between. Germline V gives CDR1 SEHNR, CDR2 FQNEAQ (reference sequence). The CDR3 nucleotides are TGTGCCAGCAACTCCCCTTCGGGCAACACCGGGGAGCTGTTTTTT. Its translation is CASNSPSGNTGELFF.

As to this clonotype: Its ends do not fully match the called genes, so a read error is possible. The gene calls are TRBV9 and TRBJ2-5; D is possibly TRBD1 or TRBD2 (5 bases each). The CDR3 contains 15 residues. Germline-derived CDR1 and CDR2 are SGDLS and YYNGEE. CDR3: CASSVSGTDQETQYF. The CDR3 DNA reads as TGTGCCAGCAGCGTCTCCGGGACGGACCAAGAAACCCAGTACTTC.

This clonotype was seen ten or more times. The V gene is TRBV6-1, the J gene TRBJ1-2, with D unclear. The CDR3 runs to 13 residues. CDR1 is MNHNS, CDR2 SASEGT, per germline. Trimming shortened V by 6 bases and J by 2 bases, and 10 bases separated the two germline ends. Here the CDR3 reads CASRYQLNYGYTF. The CDR3 nucleotides read TGTGCCAGCAGGTATCAACTAAACTATGGCTACACCTTC.

In the case of this clonotype: With a much larger clone just one base away, this may be a read error. This chain joins TRBV6-1 and TRBJ1-1; the D is unclear. The germline V gene has CDR1 MNHNS and CDR2 SASEGT. CDR3 length equals 13 residues. The CDR3 sequence: CSSRIPGITEAFF. For the CDR3, the DNA is TGTTCCAGCAGGATCCCGGGGATCACTGAAGCTTTCTTT.